Listed below are T cell receptor beta chains from one sample, sequenced in a study of identical twins. MiXCR was run by TCRdb on the 5' RACE reads, yielding one entry per CDR3 protein. This sample has 700,000 or so distinct CDR3 sequences, with 21% found just once. These same data were also listed under a study on T cells expressing NK-cell markers.

Material for sequencing was PBMCs. The source of these receptors is a woman aged 18-29 years in good health. CDR3s include the opening cysteine and the closing phenylalanine or tryptophan.

j_gene | v_gene | CDR3aa
TRBJ1-6 | TRBV20-1 | CSATGAFSYNSPLHF
TRBJ2-3 | TRBV5-1 | CAISSGKGTDTQYF
TRBJ2-3 | TRBV3-1 | CASSQDPPLAGVSTDTQYF
TRBJ2-1 | TRBV4-3 | CASSQQPLAGGLITYNEQFF
TRBJ1-2 | TRBV20-1 | CSALGDDTVGYTF
TRBJ2-7 | TRBV6-5 | CASSSTGTISYEQYF
TRBJ2-3 | TRBV7-9 | CATSTDTQYF
TRBJ2-2 | TRBV20-1 | CSARDSAQYTGELFF
TRBJ2-7 | TRBV18 | CASSPVTGDSYEQYF
TRBJ2-7 | TRBV27 | CASGQQGDYEQYF
TRBJ2-2 | TRBV5-1 | CASSLMGTTGELFF
TRBJ2-7 | TRBV29-1 | CSGANSPFSYEQYF
TRBJ2-7 | TRBV5-5 | CASSLTGEKHEQYF
TRBJ2-3 | TRBV5-8 | CASSLVGDGLGTQYF
TRBJ1-1 | TRBV20-1 | CSASDRGPEAFF
TRBJ2-7 | TRBV9 | CASSVGLAGGSSYEQYF
TRBJ2-7 | TRBV5-1 | CASSLEPGHYEQYF
TRBJ2-3 | TRBV12-3/TRBV12-4 | CASSLDRARPTDTQYF
TRBJ1-1 | TRBV5-1 | CASSPGTGIEAFF
TRBJ2-1 | TRBV7-2 | CASSLVGDREIF
TRBJ2-3 | TRBV12-3/TRBV12-4 | CASSSSGAGTDTQYF